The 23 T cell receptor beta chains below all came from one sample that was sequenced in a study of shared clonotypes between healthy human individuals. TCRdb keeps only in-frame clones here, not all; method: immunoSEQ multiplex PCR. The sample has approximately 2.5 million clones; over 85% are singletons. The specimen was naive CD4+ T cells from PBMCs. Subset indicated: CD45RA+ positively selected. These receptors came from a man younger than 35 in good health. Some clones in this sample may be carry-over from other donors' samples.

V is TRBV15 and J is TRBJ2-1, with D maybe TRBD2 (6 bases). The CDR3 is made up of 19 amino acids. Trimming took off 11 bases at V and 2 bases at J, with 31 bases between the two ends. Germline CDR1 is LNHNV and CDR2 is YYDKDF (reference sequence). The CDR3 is CAHRVTLAEPDRTYNEQFF. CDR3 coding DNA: TGTGCCCACCGGGTAACACTAGCAGAACCGGACCGCACCTACAATGAGCAGTTCTTC.

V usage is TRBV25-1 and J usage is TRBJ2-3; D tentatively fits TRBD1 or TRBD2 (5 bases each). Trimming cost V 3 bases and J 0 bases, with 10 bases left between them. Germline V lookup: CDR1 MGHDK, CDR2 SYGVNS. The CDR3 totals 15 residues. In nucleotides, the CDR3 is TGTGCCAGCAGTGATTCGGGACCCAGCACAGATACGCAGTATTTT. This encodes CASSDSGPSTDTQYF.

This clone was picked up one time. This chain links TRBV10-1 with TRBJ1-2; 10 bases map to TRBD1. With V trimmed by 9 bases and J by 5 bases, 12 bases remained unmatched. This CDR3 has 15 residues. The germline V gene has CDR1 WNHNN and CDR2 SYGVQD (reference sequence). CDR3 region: CASAIPRDRGYGYTF. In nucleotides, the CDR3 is TGCGCCAGTGCCATTCCCAGGGACAGGGGTTATGGCTACACCTTC.

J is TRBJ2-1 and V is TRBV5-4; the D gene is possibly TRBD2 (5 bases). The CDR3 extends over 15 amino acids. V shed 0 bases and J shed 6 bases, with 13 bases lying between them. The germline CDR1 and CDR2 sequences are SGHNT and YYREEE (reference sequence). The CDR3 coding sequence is TGTGCCAGCAGCTTGGGTTCACTAGGGCCCAATGAGCAGTTCTTC. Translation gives CASSLGSLGPNEQFF.

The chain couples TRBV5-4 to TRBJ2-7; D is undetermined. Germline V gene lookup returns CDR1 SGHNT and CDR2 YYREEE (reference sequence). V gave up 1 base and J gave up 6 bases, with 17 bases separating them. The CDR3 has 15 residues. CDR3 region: CASSLWANRPGEQYF. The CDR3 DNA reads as TGTGCCAGCAGCTTGTGGGCCAACAGACCGGGCGAGCAGTACTTC.

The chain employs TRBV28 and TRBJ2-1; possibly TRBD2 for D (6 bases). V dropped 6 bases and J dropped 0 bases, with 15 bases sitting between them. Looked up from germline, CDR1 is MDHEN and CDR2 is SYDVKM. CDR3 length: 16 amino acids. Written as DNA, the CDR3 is TGTGCCAGCAGGGGGTGGAAGGGAGGCTCCTACAATGAGCAGTTCTTC. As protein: CASRGWKGGSYNEQFF. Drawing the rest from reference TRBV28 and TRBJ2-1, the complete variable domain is DVKVTQSSRYLVKRTGEKVFLECVQDMDHENMFWYRQDPGLGLRLIYFSYDVKMKEKGDIPEGYSVSREKKERFSLILESASTNQTSMYLCASRGWKGGSYNEQFFGPGTRLTVL.

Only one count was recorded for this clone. CDR3 DNA sequence: TGTGCCAGCAGCCAAGTTTCTGCGGCCAGCTCCTATAATTCACCCCTCCACTTT. It specifies CASSQVSAASSYNSPLHF. V gene TRBV4-2 combines with J gene TRBJ1-6; unclear D gene. This CDR3 has 18 amino acids. V lost 1 base, J lost 0 bases, and 13 bases lay in between. CDR1 is LGHNA and CDR2 is YNFKEQ in the germline V gene.

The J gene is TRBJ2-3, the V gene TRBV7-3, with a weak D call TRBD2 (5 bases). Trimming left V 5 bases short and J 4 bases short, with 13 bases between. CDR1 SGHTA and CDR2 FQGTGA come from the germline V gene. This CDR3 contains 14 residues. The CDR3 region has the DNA TGTGCCAGCAGCACCGGGGTAGGTGCAGATACGCAGTATTTT. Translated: CASSTGVGADTQYF.

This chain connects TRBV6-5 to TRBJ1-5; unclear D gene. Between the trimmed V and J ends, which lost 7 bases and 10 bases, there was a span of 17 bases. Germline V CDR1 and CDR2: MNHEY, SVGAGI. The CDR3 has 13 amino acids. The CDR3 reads CASNSPRGGPQHF. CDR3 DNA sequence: TGTGCCAGCAATAGTCCCCGCGGAGGACCCCAGCATTTT.

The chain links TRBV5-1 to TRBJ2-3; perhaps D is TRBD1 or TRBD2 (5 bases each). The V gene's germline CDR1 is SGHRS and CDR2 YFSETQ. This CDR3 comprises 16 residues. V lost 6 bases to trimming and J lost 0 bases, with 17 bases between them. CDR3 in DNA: TGCGCCAGCAACAAAGCGGTCCGGGGCAGCACAGATACGCAGTATTTT. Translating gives CASNKAVRGSTDTQYF.

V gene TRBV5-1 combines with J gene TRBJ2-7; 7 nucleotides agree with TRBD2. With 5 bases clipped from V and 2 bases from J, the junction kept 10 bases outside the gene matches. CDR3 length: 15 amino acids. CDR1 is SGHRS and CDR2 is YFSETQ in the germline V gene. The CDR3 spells CASSRSGRDAYEQYF. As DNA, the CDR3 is TGCGCCAGCAGTCGGTCAGGGAGGGATGCCTACGAGCAGTACTTC.

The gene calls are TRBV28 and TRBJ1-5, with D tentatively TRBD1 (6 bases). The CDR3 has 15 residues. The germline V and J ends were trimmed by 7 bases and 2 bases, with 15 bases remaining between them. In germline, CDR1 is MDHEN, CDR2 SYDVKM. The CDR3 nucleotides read TGTGCCAGCACCATCGGACAGTTTGGCAATCAGCCCCAGCATTTT. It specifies CASTIGQFGNQPQHF.

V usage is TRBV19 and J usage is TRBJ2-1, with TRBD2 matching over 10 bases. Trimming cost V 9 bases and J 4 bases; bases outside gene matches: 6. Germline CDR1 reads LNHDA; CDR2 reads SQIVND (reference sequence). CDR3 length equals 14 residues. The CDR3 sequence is CASALAGPYNEQFF. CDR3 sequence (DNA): TGTGCCAGCGCACTAGCGGGGCCTTACAATGAGCAGTTCTTC. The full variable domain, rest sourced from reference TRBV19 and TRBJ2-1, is DGGITQSPKYLFRKEGQNVTLSCEQNLNHDAMYWYRQDPGQGLRLIYYSQIVNDFQKGDIAEGYSVSREKKESFPLTVTSAQKNPTAFYLCASALAGPYNEQFFGPGTRLTVL.

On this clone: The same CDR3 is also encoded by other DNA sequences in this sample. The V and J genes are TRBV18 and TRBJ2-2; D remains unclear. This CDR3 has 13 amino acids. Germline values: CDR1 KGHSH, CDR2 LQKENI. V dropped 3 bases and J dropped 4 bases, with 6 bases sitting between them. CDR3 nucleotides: TGTGCCAGCTCACCCGGAGCCACCGGGGAGCTGTTTTTT. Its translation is CASSPGATGELFF.

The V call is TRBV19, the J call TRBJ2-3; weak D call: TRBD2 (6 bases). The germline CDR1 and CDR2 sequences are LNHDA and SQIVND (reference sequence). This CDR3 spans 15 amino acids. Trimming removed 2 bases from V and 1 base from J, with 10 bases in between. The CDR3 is CASSIISGGTDTQYF. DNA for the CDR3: TGTGCCAGTAGTATAATTTCGGGGGGCACAGATACGCAGTATTTT.

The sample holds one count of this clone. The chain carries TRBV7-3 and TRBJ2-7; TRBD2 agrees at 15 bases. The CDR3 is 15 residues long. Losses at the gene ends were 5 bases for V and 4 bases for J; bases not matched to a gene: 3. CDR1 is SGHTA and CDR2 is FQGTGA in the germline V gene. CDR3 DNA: TGTGCCAGCAGCGTTGGGACTAGCGGGAGGTACGAGCAGTACTTC. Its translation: CASSVGTSGRYEQYF. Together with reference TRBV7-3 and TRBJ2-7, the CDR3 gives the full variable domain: GAGVSQTPSNKVTEKGKYVELRCDPISGHTALYWYRQSLGQGPEFLIYFQGTGAADDSGLPNDRFFAVRPEGSVSTLKIQRTERGDSAVYLCASSVGTSGRYEQYFGPGTRLTVT.

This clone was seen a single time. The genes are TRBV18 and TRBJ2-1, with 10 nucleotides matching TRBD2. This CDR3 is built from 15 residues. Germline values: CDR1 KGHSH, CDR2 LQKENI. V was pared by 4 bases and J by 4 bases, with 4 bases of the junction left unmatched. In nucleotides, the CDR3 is TGTGCCAGCTCACAAGGGACTAGCGTTTACAATGAGCAGTTCTTC. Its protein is CASSQGTSVYNEQFF.

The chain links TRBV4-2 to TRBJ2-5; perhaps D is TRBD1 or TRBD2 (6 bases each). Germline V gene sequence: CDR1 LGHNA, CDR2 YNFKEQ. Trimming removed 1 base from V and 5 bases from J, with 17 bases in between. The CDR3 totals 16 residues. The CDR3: CASSQAPGAGSETQYF. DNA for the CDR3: TGTGCCAGCAGCCAAGCTCCAGGGGCGGGGAGCGAGACCCAGTACTTC.

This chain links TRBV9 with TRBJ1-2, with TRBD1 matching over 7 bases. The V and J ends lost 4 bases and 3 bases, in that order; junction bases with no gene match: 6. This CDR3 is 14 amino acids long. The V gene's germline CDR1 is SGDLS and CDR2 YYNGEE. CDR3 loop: CASSTQTGDYGYTF. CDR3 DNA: TGTGCCAGCAGCACCCAAACAGGGGACTATGGCTACACCTTC.

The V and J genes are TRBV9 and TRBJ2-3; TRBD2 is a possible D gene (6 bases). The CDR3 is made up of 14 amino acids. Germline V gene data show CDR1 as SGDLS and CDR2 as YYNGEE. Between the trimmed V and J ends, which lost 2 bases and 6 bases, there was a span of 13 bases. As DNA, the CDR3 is TGTGCCAGCAGCGTGCCCCATGGGGGGGATACGCAGTATTTT. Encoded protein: CASSVPHGGDTQYF.

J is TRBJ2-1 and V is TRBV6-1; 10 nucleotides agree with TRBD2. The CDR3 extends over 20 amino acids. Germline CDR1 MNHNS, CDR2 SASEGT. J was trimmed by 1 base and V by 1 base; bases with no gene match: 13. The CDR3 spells CASSEVVVASGRGSYNEQFF. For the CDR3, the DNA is TGTGCCAGCAGTGAAGTGGTTGTAGCCAGCGGGAGGGGGTCCTACAATGAGCAGTTCTTC.

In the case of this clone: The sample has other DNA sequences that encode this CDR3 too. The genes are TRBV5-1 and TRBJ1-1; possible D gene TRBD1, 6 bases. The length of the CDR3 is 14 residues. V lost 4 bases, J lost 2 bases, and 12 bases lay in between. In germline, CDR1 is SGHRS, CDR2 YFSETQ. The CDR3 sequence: CASSPGTPNTEAFF. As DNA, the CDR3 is TGCGCCAGCAGCCCGGGGACACCAAACACTGAAGCTTTCTTT.

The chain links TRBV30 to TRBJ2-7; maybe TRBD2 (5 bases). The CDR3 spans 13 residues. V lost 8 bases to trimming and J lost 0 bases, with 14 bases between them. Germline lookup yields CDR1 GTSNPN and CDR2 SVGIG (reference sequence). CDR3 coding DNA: TGTGCCGTTAAGAGGGTTGCCTCCTACGAGCAGTACTTC. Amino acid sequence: CAVKRVASYEQYF.